Included here is one T cell receptor (beta chain) sequence, with context. CDR1 is LGHDT, CDR2 YNNKEL, per germline (reference sequence). CDR3 length equals 15 residues. The V and J ends lost 3 bases and 1 base respectively, with 10 bases between them. The data are from a study of blood T cell repertoires in COVID-19. The table came from immunoSEQ multiplex PCR; TCRdb's copy has only in-frame clones and leaves some out. The table lists some 160,000 clones, just under 80% of them singletons. The source material was peripheral blood. The chain has TRBV3-1 (or the pseudogene TRBV3-2) and TRBJ1-3, with D unresolved. This TCR was sampled from a woman of 80 years or more with acute or convalescent COVID-19. The CDR3 sequence: CASSHHRTSGNTIYF. The CDR3 coding sequence is TGTGCCAGCAGCCACCACAGAACTTCTGGAAACACCATATATTTT.